This TCR beta chain stems from a study of OX40 agonist ivuxolimab in advanced cancers. Overall study context: Cancers in dose escalation were hepatocellular, melanoma, renal cell and head and neck. Averaging about 60 years in age, with a range of roughly 23 to 80, the cohort was 82.7% male. Of the patients, three showed partial responses, one with hepatocellular carcinoma and two with cutaneous melanoma.

Data came from immunoSEQ multiplex PCR; TCRdb stores just in-frame clones and leaves some out. This table holds about 67,000 clones, 85% to 90% found once. This clone was detected ten times or more. The antigen remains unidentified. V gave up 2 bases and J gave up 4 bases, with 12 bases separating them. The CDR3 loop spans 14 amino acids. Germline values: CDR1 GTSNPN, CDR2 SVGIG (reference sequence). Study-level findings and limits: Near-lowest levels of clonal expansion characterized partial responders at 0.1-3.0 mg/kg.

This receptor was taken from an adult with an advanced solid tumor such as melanoma, head and neck, liver or kidney cancer. This sequence joins TRBV30 and TRBJ1-3, with a tentative D call TRBD1 (5 bases). This material consisted of CD4+ or CD8+ T cells sorted from blood, taken in a trial of the OX40 agonist ivuxolimab. The CDR3: CAWSTGREGNTIYF. In nucleotides, the CDR3 is TGTGCCTGGAGTACAGGCCGGGAAGGAAACACCATATATTTT. Together with reference TRBV30 and TRBJ1-3, the CDR3 gives the full variable domain: SQTIHQWPATLVQPVGSPLSLECTVEGTSNPNLYWYRQAAGRGLQLLFYSVGIGQISSEVPQNLSASRPQDRQFILSSKKLLLSDSGFYLCAWSTGREGNTIYFGEGSWLTVV.